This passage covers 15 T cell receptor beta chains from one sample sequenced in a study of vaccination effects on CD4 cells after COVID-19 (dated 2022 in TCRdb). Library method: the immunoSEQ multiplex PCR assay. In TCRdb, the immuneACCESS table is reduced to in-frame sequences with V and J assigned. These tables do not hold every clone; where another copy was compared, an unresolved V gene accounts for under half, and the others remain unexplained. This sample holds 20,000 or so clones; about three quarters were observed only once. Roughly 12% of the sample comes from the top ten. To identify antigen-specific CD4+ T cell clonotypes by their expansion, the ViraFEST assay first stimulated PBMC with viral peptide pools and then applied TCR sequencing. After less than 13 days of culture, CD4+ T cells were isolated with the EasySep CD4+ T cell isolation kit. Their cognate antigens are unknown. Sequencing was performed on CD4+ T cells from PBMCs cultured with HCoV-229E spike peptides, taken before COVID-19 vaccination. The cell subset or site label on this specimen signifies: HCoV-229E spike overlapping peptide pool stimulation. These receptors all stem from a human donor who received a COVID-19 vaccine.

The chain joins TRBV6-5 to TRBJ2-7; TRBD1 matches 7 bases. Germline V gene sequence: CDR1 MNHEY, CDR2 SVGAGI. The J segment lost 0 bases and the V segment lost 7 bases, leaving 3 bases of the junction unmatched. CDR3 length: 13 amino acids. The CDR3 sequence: CASIRTGSYEQYF. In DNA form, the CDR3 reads TGTGCCAGCATTCGGACAGGCTCCTACGAGCAGTACTTC.

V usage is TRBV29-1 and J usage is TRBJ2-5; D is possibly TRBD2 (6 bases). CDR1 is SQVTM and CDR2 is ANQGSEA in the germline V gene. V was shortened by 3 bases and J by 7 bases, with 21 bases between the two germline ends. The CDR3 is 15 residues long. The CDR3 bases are TGCAGCGTTGAGTCCCCAACTCACGTGGGGGGGACCCAGTACTTC. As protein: CSVESPTHVGGTQYF.

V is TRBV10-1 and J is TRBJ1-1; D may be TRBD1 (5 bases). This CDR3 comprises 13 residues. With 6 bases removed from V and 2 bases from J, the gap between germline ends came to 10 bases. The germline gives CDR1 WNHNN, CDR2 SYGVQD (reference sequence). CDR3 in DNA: TGCGCCAGCAGCCAGGGTCGAAACACTGAAGCTTTCTTT. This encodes CASSQGRNTEAFF.

The DNA for the CDR3 is TGTGCCAGCAGTCCTTTGCCGGGACCCTTCCCCAATGAGCAGTTCTTC. Translating it yields CASSPLPGPFPNEQFF. The chain links TRBV27 to TRBJ2-1, with D perhaps matching TRBD1 or TRBD2 (5 bases each). Germline-derived CDR1 and CDR2 are MNHEY and SMNVEV (reference sequence). The CDR3 has 16 residues. V was cut by 5 bases and J by 6 bases, with 20 bases left in between.

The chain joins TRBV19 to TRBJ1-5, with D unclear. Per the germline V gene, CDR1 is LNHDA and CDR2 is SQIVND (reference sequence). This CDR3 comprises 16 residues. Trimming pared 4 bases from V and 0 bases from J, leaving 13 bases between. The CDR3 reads CASSKEGGYSNQPQHF. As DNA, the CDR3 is TGTGCCAGTAGTAAGGAAGGAGGGTATAGCAATCAGCCCCAGCATTTT.

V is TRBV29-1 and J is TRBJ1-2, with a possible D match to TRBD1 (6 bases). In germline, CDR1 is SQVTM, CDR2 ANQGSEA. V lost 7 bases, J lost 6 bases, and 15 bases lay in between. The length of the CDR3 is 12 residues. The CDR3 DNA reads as TGCAGCGCTAGTGGACACAGGGATGGCTACACCTTC. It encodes CSASGHRDGYTF.

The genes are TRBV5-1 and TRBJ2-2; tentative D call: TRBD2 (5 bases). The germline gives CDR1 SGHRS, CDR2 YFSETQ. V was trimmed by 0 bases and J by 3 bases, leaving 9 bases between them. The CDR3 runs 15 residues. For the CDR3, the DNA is TGCGCCAGCAGCTTGGAGTCGGGGTACACCGGGGAGCTGTTTTTT. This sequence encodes CASSLESGYTGELFF.

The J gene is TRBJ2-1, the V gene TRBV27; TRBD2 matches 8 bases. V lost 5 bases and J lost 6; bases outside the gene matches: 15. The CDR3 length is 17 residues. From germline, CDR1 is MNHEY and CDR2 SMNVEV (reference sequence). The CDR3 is CASSHLMGTSLTNEQFF. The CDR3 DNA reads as TGTGCCAGCAGTCATTTGATGGGGACTAGTCTTACCAATGAGCAGTTCTTC.

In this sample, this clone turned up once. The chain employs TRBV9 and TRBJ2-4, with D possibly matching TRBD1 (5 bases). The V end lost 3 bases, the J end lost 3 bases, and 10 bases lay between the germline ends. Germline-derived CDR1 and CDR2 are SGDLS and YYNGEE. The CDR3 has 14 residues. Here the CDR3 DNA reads TGTGCCAGCAGCGGGGGCGCGGACAAAAACATTCAGTACTTC. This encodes CASSGGADKNIQYF.

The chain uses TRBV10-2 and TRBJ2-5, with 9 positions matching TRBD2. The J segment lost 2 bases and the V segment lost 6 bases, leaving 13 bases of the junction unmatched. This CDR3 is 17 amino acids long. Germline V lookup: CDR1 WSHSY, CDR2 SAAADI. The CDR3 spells CASSKFSGSGGQETQYF. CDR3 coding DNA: TGCGCCAGCAGCAAATTTAGCGGGAGCGGCGGACAAGAGACCCAGTACTTC.

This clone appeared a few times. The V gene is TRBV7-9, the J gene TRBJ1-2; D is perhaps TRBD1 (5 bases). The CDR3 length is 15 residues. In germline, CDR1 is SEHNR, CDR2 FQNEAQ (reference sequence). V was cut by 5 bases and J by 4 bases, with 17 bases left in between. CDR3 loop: CASSAISSGPYGYTF. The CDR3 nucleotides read TGTGCCAGCAGCGCAATATCCTCGGGGCCCTATGGCTACACCTTC. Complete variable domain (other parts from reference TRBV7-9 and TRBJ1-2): DTGVSQNPRHKITKRGQNVTFRCDPISEHNRLYWYRQTLGQGPEFLTYFQNEAQLEKSRLLSDRFSAERPKGSFSTLEIQRTEQGDSAMYLCASSAISSGPYGYTFGSGTRLTVV.

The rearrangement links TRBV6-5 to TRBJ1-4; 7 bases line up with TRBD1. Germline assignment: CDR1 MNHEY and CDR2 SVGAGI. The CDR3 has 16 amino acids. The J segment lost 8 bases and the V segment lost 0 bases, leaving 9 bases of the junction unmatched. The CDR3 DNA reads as TGTGCCAGCAGTTACTCGACAGGGCGACTCTCCGAAAAACTGTTTTTT. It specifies CASSYSTGRLSEKLFF.

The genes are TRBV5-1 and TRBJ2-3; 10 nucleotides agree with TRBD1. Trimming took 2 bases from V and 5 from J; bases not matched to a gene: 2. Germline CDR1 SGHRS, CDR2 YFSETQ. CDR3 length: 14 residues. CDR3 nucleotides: TGCGCCAGCAGCTTCGGACAGGGGGGAGATACGCAGTATTTT. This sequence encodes CASSFGQGGDTQYF.

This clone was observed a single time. CDR3 sequence (DNA): TGTGCCAGCAGCTTGGAAGCGGGAGTAATAGATACGCAGTATTTT. This gives the protein CASSLEAGVIDTQYF. The chain carries TRBV5-4 and TRBJ2-3; 8 bases line up with TRBD2. Germline trimming cut 0 bases from V and 5 bases from J; bases unmatched to any gene: 5. Germline V gene data show CDR1 as SGHNT and CDR2 as YYREEE (reference sequence). The CDR3 totals 15 residues. Supplemented by reference TRBV5-4 and TRBJ2-3, the full variable domain reads ETGVTQSPTHLIKTRGQQVTLRCSSQSGHNTVSWYQQALGQGPQFIFQYYREEENGRGNFPPRFSGLQFPNYSSELNVNALELDDSALYLCASSLEAGVIDTQYFGPGTRLTVL.

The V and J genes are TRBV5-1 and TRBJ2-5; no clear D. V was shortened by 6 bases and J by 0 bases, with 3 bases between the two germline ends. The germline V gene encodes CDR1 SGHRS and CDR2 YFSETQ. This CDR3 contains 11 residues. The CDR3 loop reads CASTDQETQYF. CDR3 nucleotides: TGCGCCAGCACGGACCAAGAGACCCAGTACTTC.